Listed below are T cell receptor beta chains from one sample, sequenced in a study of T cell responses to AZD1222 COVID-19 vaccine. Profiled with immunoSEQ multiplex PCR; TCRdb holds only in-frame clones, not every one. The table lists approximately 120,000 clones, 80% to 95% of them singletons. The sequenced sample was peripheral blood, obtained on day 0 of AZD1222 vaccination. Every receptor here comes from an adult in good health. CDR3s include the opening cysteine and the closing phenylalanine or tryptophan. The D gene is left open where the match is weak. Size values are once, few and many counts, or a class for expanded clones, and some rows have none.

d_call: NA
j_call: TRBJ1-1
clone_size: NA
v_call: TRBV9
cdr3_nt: TGTGCCAGCAGCAAACTGGGGTCGCTCAACACTGAAGCTTTCTTT
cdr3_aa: CASSKLGSLNTEAFF

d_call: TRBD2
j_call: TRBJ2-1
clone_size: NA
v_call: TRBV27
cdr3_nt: TGTGCCAGCAGCGCTAGCGGGAGAAGGAATGAGCAGTTCTTC
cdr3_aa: CASSASGRRNEQFF

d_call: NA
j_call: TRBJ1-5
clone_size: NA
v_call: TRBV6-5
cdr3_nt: TGTGCCAGCAGCTTTTATAGCAATCAGCCCCAGCATTTT
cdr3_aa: CASSFYSNQPQHF

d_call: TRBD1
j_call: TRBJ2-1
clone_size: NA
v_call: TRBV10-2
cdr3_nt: TGCGCCAGCAGTGAGCCGAGATACAGGGGACCCTACAATGAGCAGTTCTTC
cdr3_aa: CASSEPRYRGPYNEQFF

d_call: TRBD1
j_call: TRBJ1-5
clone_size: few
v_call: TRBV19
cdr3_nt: TGTGCCAGTAGAGCGACAGGGGGCGGCCAGCCCCAGCATTTT
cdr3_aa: CASRATGGGQPQHF

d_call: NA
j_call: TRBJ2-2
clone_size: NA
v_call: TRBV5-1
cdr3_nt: TGCGCCAGCAGCTTAAGGGGATCCGGGGAGCTGTTTTTT
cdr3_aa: CASSLRGSGELFF

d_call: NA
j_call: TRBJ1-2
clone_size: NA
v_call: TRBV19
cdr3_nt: TGTGCCAGTACCCGGTTTCCATATGGCTACACCTTC
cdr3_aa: CASTRFPYGYTF

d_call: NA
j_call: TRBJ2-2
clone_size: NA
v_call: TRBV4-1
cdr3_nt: TGCGCCAGCAGCCTCCCAACCAGGGGTCCGAACACCGGGGAGCTGTTTTTT
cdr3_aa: CASSLPTRGPNTGELFF

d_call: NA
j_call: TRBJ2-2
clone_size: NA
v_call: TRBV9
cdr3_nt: TGTGCCAGCCCCCGGGGCCAGTGGCTCGGGGAGCTGTTTTTT
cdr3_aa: CASPRGQWLGELFF

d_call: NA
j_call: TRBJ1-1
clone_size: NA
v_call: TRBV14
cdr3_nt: TGTGCCAGCAGCTCAAGACGGATTTTTCTGACAGAAACGAACACTGAAGCTTTCTTT
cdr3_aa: CASSSRRIFLTETNTEAFF

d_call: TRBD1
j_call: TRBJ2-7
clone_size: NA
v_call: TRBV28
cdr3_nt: TGTGCCAGCAGTGGGACAGGGTATTACGAGCAGTACTTC
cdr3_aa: CASSGTGYYEQYF

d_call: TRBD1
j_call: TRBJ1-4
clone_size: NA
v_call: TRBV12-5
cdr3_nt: TGTGCTAGTGGTCTCGGGGAGGGGGCAGCTAATGAAAAACTGTTTTTT
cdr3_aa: CASGLGEGAANEKLFF

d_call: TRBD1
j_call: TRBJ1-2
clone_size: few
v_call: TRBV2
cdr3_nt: TGTGCCAGCAGCCGTTTGGGACAGGATCGATATGGCTACACCTTC
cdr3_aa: CASSRLGQDRYGYTF

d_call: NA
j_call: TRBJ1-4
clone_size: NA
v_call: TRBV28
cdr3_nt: TGTGCCAGCAGCCTGGAGGCAACTAATGAAAAACTGTTTTTT
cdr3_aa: CASSLEATNEKLFF

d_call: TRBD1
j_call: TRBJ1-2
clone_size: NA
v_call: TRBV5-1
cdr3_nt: TGCGCCAGCAGCTTAGACGCCGGGACAGGGAATGGCTACACCTTC
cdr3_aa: CASSLDAGTGNGYTF

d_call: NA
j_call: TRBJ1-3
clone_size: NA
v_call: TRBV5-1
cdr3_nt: TGCGCCAGCAGCTTCAGTGCGTCAAACACCATATATTTT
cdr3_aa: CASSFSASNTIYF

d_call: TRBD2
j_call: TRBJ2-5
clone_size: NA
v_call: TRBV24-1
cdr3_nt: TGTGCCACCAGTGATTTGCAGGGGCGGGGGGGAGAGACCCAGTACTTC
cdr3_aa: CATSDLQGRGGETQYF

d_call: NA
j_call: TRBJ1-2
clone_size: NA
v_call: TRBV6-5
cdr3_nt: TGTGCCAGCAGCCACGGGCCCCTCTATGGCTACACCTTC
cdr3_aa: CASSHGPLYGYTF

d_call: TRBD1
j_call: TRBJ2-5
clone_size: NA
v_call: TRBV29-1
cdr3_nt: TGCAGCGTGGACAGGGAGAGGGAGACCCAGTACTTC
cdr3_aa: CSVDRERETQYF

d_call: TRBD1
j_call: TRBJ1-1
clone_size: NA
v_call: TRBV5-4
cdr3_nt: TGTGCCAGCAGCTTGGCCCCCGACAGGGTTGGGACTGAAGCTTTCTTT
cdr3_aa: CASSLAPDRVGTEAFF

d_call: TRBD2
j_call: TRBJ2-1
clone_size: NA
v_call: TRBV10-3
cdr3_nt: TGTGCCATCAGTGTTAGCGGGGGGAGCTCCTACAATGAGCAGTTCTTC
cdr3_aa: CAISVSGGSSYNEQFF

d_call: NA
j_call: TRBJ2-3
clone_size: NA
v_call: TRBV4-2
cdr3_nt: TGTGCCAGCAGCCAAGAGACAATAACCACAGATACGCAGTATTTT
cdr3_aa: CASSQETITTDTQYF

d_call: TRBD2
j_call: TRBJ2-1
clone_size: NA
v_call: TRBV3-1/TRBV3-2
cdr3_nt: TGTGCCAGCAGCCATACCGGGACTAGCGGTAATGAGCAGTTCTTC
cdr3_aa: CASSHTGTSGNEQFF

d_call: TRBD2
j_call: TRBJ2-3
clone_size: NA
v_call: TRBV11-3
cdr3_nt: TGTGCCAGCAGCAAGTTAGGGGAGCGGGAGAGGGGAGATACGCAGTATTTT
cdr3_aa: CASSKLGERERGDTQYF

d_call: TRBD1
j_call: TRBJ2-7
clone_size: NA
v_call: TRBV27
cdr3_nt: TGTGCCAGCAGTCCCTTCAGGACAGGGAACTACGAGCAGTACTTC
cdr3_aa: CASSPFRTGNYEQYF

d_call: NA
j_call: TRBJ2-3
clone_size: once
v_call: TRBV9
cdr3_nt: TGTGCCAGCAGCGCTGGCAGGGTCACAGATACGCAGTATTTT
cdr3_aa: CASSAGRVTDTQYF

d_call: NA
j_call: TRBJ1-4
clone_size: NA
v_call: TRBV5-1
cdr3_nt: TGCGCCAGCAGCTTGGGAACCGGCCCCATAGGCGAAAAACTGTTTTTT
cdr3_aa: CASSLGTGPIGEKLFF

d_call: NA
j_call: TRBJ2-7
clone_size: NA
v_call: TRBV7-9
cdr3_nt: TGTGCCAGCAGCTTATCTGGGGGCAACGAGCAGTACTTC
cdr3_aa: CASSLSGGNEQYF

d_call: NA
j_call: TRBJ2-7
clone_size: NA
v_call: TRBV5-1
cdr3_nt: TGCGCCAGCAGCTTGCCCAAGTCGGGCAGCTACGAGCAGTACTTC
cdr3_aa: CASSLPKSGSYEQYF

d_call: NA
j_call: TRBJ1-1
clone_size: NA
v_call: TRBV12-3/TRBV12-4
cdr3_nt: TGTGCCAGCAGTTTTTCTACCAAAGACGAAGCTTTCTTT
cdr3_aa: CASSFSTKDEAFF

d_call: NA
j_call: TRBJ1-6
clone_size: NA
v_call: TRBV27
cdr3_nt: TGTGCCAGCAGTTTACAAAATAATTCACCCCTCCACTTT
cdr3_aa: CASSLQNNSPLHF

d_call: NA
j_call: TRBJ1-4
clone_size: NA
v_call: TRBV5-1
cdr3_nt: TGCGCCAGCAGCTTGGAGGGGTCGGTAAGAACTAATGAAAAACTGTTTTTT
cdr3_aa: CASSLEGSVRTNEKLFF

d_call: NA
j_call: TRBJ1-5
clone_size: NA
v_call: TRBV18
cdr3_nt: TGTGCCAGCTCACCGACAGCAGAATATGGGACCGGGGGAGACAATCAGCCCCAGCATTTT
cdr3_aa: CASSPTAEYGTGGDNQPQHF

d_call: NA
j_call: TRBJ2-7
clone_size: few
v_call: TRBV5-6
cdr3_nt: TGTGCCAGCAGCTTGGGAACACTAACCTACGAGCAGTACTTC
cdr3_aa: CASSLGTLTYEQYF

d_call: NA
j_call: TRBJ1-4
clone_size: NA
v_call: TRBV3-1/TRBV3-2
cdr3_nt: TGTGCCAGCAGCCAATATATCGCAGGGGATGAAAAACTGTTTTTT
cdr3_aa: CASSQYIAGDEKLFF

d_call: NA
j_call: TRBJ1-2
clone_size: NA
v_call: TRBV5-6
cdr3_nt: TGTGCCAGCAGCGCGACAGTCCCCTATGGCTACACCTTC
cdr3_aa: CASSATVPYGYTF

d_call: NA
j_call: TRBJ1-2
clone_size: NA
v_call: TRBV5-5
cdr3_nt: TGTGCCAGCAGCTTCGGACGGTCTAACTATGGCTACACCTTC
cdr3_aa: CASSFGRSNYGYTF

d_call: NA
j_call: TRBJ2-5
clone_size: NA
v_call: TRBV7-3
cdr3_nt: TGTGCCAGCAGCTTAAACGGGGAGGGGGGAGAGACCCAGTACTTC
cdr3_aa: CASSLNGEGGETQYF

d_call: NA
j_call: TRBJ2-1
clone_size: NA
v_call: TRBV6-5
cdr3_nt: TGTGCCAGCAGTCCGACACCGAAGACATACAATGAGCAGTTCTTC
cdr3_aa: CASSPTPKTYNEQFF

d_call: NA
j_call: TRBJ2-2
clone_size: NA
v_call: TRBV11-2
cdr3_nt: TGTGCCAGCAGCTTAGGGACAGACACCGGGGAGCTGTTTTTT
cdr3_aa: CASSLGTDTGELFF